The clone carrying this T cell receptor (beta chain) occurred many times. The study amplified TCR beta CDR3 regions using RNA transcripts. First-round RT-PCR employed HTBI primers, with a second-round multiplex PCR after it. Each CDR3 protein is one row after TCRdb ran MiXCR on the multiplex PCR reads. Of fewer than 600,000 distinct CDR3 sequences listed, 14% were seen once; the top ten hold approximately 9.8%. The data originate from a study of Graves' ophthalmopathy and Graves' hyperthyroidism. The CDR3 has 13 amino acids. Per germline, CDR1 DFQATT and CDR2 SNEGSKA (reference sequence). Losses at the gene ends were 6 bases for V and 4 bases for J; bases not matched to a gene: 7.

Sequencing used blood. This receptor was taken from a woman aged 25-40 years with Graves' ophthalmopathy. This chain links TRBV20-1 with TRBJ1-2; 8 nucleotides match TRBD1. The DNA of the CDR3 is TGCAGTGCCTCAGGGGGCCCTACCTATGGCTACACCTTC. Protein product: CSASGGPTYGYTF.